The 21 T cell receptor beta chains given below trace back to one sample, sequenced in a study of Graves' ophthalmopathy and Graves' hyperthyroidism. TCR beta CDR3 amplification used RNA transcripts. Second-round multiplex PCR came after first-round RT-PCR with HTBI primers. TCRdb ran MiXCR on the multiplex PCR reads and lists one entry per CDR3 protein. The sample yields over a million distinct CDR3 sequences, 35% to 40% seen once. Sequencing used peripheral blood or thyroid tissue (not recorded which). The receptors here all came from an adult man with Graves' hyperthyroidism.

The sample holds many counts of this clonotype. The CDR3 sequence is CSVHAGLAGVEELFF. The CDR3 DNA follows: TGCAGTGTCCACGCCGGACTAGCGGGAGTCGAGGAGCTGTTTTTT. The rearrangement joins TRBV20-1 to TRBJ2-2; TRBD2 matches at 13 bases. The trim removed 7 bases at V and 10 bases at J, leaving 12 bases unmatched. Germline V gene data show CDR1 as DFQATT and CDR2 as SNEGSKA (reference sequence). This CDR3 is 15 amino acids long.

In this sample, this clonotype turned up many times. The chain uses TRBV15 and TRBJ1-5; perhaps TRBD1 as D (6 bases). The CDR3 totals 14 residues. The germline V and J ends were trimmed by 1 base and 6 bases, with 10 bases remaining between them. CDR1 is LNHNV and CDR2 is YYDKDF in the germline V gene (reference sequence). CDR3 residues: CATSRVGAGQPQHF. The DNA for the CDR3 is TGTGCCACCAGCAGAGTGGGGGCCGGTCAGCCCCAGCATTTT.

This clonotype came up many times. The rearrangement uses TRBV9 and TRBJ2-2; no reliable D call. Germline loops: CDR1 SGDLS, CDR2 YYNGEE. CDR3 length: 12 amino acids. With 0 bases removed from V and 7 bases from J, the gap between germline ends came to 4 bases. CDR3 sequence: CASSVEGGELFF. CDR3 nucleotide sequence: TGTGCCAGCAGCGTAGAAGGCGGGGAGCTGTTTTTT.

This clonotype was observed at least ten times. J is TRBJ1-1 and V is TRBV9; 9 bases fit TRBD1. The CDR3 covers 15 residues. Germline-derived CDR1 and CDR2 are SGDLS and YYNGEE. V dropped 4 bases and J dropped 7; count of bases not matched to a gene: 11. For the CDR3, the DNA is TGTGCCAGCAGCCCACACTGGGACAGGGTTGGTGAAGCTTTCTTT. Its protein product is CASSPHWDRVGEAFF.

As for this clonotype: A read error may be the cause here, since a much bigger clone is one base away. This chain connects TRBV7-6 to TRBJ2-2; D not resolved. Germline CDR1 is SGHVS and CDR2 is FNYEAQ. This CDR3 has 12 residues. CDR3 loop: CAGSFATGELFF. The DNA of the CDR3 is TGTGCCGGCAGCTTTGCCACCGGGGAGCTGTTTTTT.

The chain uses TRBV6-5 and TRBJ1-6, with D possibly matching TRBD1 (6 bases). There are 14 residues in the CDR3. The germline CDR1 and CDR2 sequences are MNHEY and SVGAGI. Trimming stripped 5 bases from V and 9 bases from J, with 14 bases between. CDR3 sequence reads: CASSRGGLGSPLHF. DNA of the CDR3: TGTGCCAGCAGTAGGGGGGGGTTGGGTTCACCCCTCCACTTT.

This clonotype was seen a few times. The chain has TRBV30 and TRBJ1-5; D may be TRBD1 (5 bases). Trimming shortened V by 4 bases and J by 2 bases, and 12 bases separated the two germline ends. The CDR3 contains 14 residues. From germline, CDR1 is GTSNPN and CDR2 SVGIG (reference sequence). In DNA form, the CDR3 reads TGTGCCTGGAAATACAAACAGGGCAATCAGCCCCAGCATTTT. This translates into CAWKYKQGNQPQHF.

This clonotype was counted at least ten times. The chain couples TRBV2 to TRBJ1-6; 8 nucleotides align to TRBD1. The V gene's germline CDR1 is SNHLY and CDR2 FYNNEI. This CDR3 has 13 amino acids. V lost 6 bases, J lost 7 bases, and 2 bases stayed unmatched. CDR3 DNA: TGTGCCAGCAGCAGGGGGCTGAATTCACCCCTCCACTTT. Encoded protein: CASSRGLNSPLHF. Variable domain in full (rest from reference TRBV2 and TRBJ1-6): EPEVTQTPSHQVTQMGQEVILRCVPISNHLYFYWYRQILGQKVEFLVSFYNNEISEKSEIFDDQFSVERPDGSNFTLKIRSTKLEDSAMYFCASSRGLNSPLHFGNGTRLTVT.

The sample holds many counts of this clonotype. The chain couples TRBV12-3 or TRBV12-4 to TRBJ1-2; tentatively, D is TRBD1 (5 bases). Between the trimmed V and J ends, which lost 10 bases and 3 bases, there was a span of 15 bases. This CDR3 region has 13 residues. In DNA form, the CDR3 reads TGTGCCACCGGGGCGGGTGCTCACTATGGCTACACCTTC. This translates into CATGAGAHYGYTF.

This clonotype was counted ten times or more. The chain couples TRBV11-3 to TRBJ1-2; perhaps TRBD1 as D (5 bases). Germline assignment: CDR1 SGHNT and CDR2 YENEEA. Trimming took off 5 bases at V and 4 bases at J, with 17 bases between the two ends. The CDR3 contains 15 residues. The CDR3 sequence: CASSTRVGAGYGYTF. The CDR3, as DNA: TGTGCCAGCAGCACTAGAGTCGGGGCGGGCTATGGCTACACCTTC.

The chain combines TRBV15 with TRBJ1-5; tentatively, D is TRBD1 (6 bases). Trimming shortened V by 1 base and J by 5 bases, and 27 bases separated the two germline ends. This CDR3 region has 20 residues. Germline values: CDR1 LNHNV, CDR2 YYDKDF (reference sequence). Here the CDR3 reads CATSRGGVVGLGTKDQPQHF. Written as DNA, the CDR3 is TGTGCCACCAGCAGAGGAGGGGTAGTGGGTTTGGGGACAAAGGATCAGCCCCAGCATTTT.

This clonotype occurred many times. V is TRBV19 and J is TRBJ1-2, with D possibly being TRBD1 (6 bases). Per germline, CDR1 LNHDA and CDR2 SQIVND (reference sequence). The CDR3 loop spans 15 amino acids. The V end was cut by 5 bases, the J end by 4 bases, with 17 bases between. CDR3 nucleotide sequence: TGTGCCAGTAGTCATACAGGGAGAATTGGCTATGGCTACACCTTC. The encoded protein is CASSHTGRIGYGYTF.

This clonotype was picked up many times. J is TRBJ2-7 and V is TRBV29-1, with D maybe TRBD2 (6 bases). Germline values: CDR1 SQVTM, CDR2 ANQGSEA. The CDR3 has 13 amino acids. Between the trimmed V and J ends, which lost 2 bases and 7 bases, there was a span of 15 bases. The CDR3 DNA reads TGCAGCGTTGAACGGCAGGGTGGAGGGGAGCAGTACTTC. As protein: CSVERQGGGEQYF.

Points on this clonotype: A much larger clone is a single base away; this may be a read error. The J gene is TRBJ1-6, the V gene TRBV25-1; D is ambiguous. This CDR3 has 14 amino acids. Germline loops: CDR1 MGHDK, CDR2 SYGVNS. The CDR3, as DNA: TGTGCCAGCAGCGTAGACGGGGAAGGCTCACCCCCCCACTTT. This codes for CASSVDGEGSPPHF.

This clonotype was seen ten or more times. V and J are TRBV15 and TRBJ2-7; a possible D gene is TRBD1 (6 bases). The CDR3 totals 14 residues. Germline loops: CDR1 LNHNV, CDR2 YYDKDF (reference sequence). Trimming pared 2 bases from V and 5 bases from J, leaving 13 bases between. CDR3 sequence (DNA): TGTGCCACCAGCAGACCGGGACAAGATGACGAGCAGTACTTC. Its translation: CATSRPGQDDEQYF.

This clonotype has at least ten counts. The CDR3 bases are TGTGCCAGCAGCCAACAACTCCCGGGCCTAGGCTATGGCTACACCTTC. Translating gives CASSQQLPGLGYGYTF. The chain carries TRBV14 and TRBJ1-2, with D unclear. V lost 2 bases and J lost 4, with 17 bases in between. Germline loops: CDR1 SGHDN, CDR2 FVKESK. The CDR3 length is 16 residues.

This clonotype has a count of ten or more. The chain joins TRBV7-2 to TRBJ2-7; no clear D. V shed 5 bases and J shed 3 bases, with 11 bases lying between them. The CDR3 covers 13 residues. CDR1 is SGHTA, CDR2 FQGNSA, per germline. In DNA, the CDR3 is TGTGCCAGCAGCCGCGGAAATAACTACGAGCAGTACTTC. Its translation is CASSRGNNYEQYF.

This clonotype was picked up many times. The genes are TRBV5-1 and TRBJ2-6; 7 bases map to TRBD2. The CDR3 contains 18 residues. Trimming removed 0 bases from V and 1 base from J; junction bases left unmatched: 7. Looked up from germline, CDR1 is SGHRS and CDR2 is YFSETQ. CDR3 amino acids: CASSLVGGGLSGANVLTF. For the CDR3, the DNA is TGCGCCAGCAGCTTGGTAGGCGGGGGTCTTTCTGGGGCCAACGTCCTGACTTTC.

A few counts support this clonotype. The rearrangement links TRBV5-1 to TRBJ2-5; maybe TRBD2 (6 bases). The germline V gene encodes CDR1 SGHRS and CDR2 YFSETQ. V lost 4 bases, J lost 5 bases, and 21 bases lay in between. The CDR3 is 16 residues long. The CDR3, as DNA: TGCGCCAGCAGCCCCAGGGATAGCGGAGGGACGGAGACCCAGTACTTC. It encodes CASSPRDSGGTETQYF.

This clonotype has a count of ten or more. The chain employs TRBV20-1 and TRBJ1-1; tentative D call: TRBD1 (6 bases). In germline, CDR1 is DFQATT, CDR2 SNEGSKA (reference sequence). The CDR3 totals 13 residues. Trimming shortened V by 0 bases and J by 5 bases, and 10 bases separated the two germline ends. The CDR3 region is CSAREDRTTEAFF. CDR3 bases: TGCAGTGCTAGAGAAGACAGGACAACTGAAGCTTTCTTT.

V is TRBV5-1 and J is TRBJ1-5; D is undetermined. Deletions cut 4 bases from V and 1 base from J, with 9 bases between. The CDR3 covers 14 residues. The germline CDR1 and CDR2 sequences are SGHRS and YFSETQ. In DNA, the CDR3 is TGCGCCAGCAGCCCAAAAGGGAGCAATCAGCCCCAGCATTTT. It specifies CASSPKGSNQPQHF.